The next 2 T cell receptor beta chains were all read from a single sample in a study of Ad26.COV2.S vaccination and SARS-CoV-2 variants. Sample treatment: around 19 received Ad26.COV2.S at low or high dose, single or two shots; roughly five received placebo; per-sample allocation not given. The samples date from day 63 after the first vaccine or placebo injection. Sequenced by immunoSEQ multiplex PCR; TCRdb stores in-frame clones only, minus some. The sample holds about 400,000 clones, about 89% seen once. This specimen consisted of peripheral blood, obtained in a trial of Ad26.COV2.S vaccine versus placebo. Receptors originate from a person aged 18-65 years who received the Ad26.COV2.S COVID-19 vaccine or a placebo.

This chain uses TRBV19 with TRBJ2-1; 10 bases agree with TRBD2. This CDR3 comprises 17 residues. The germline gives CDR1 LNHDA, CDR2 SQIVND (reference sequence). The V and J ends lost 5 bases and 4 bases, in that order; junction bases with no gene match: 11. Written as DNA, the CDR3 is TGTGCCAGTAGTGCAGACATACTAGCGGGAAATTACAATGAGCAGTTCTTC. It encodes CASSADILAGNYNEQFF.

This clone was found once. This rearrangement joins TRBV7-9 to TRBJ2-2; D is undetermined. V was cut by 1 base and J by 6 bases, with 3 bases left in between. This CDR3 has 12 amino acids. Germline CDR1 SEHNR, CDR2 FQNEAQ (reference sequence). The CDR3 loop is CASSLGAGELFF. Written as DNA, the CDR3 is TGTGCCAGCAGCTTAGGAGCCGGGGAGCTGTTTTTT.